The 8 T cell receptor beta chains listed next were all sequenced from one sample in a study of T cells in women clearing cervical HPV infection. The protocol was immunoSEQ multiplex PCR, while the TCRdb copy is restricted to in-frame clones and leaves out a portion. The sample table sets out 40,000 to 45,000 clones. Sample: blood buffy coat. All receptors derive from a woman aged 18 to 75 with a cervical HPV16 infection that either progressed to CIN3+ or cleared (not recorded which).

In regard to this clone: Read coverage stops 3 residues before the CDR3 terminus; the germline J gene supplies the remainder. The chain combines TRBV2 with TRBJ2-5; D ambiguous. Germline CDR1 is SNHLY and CDR2 is FYNNEI. V gave up 6 bases and J gave up 6 bases, with 14 bases separating them. The CDR3 totals 13 residues. The part of the CDR3 DNA that was read is TGTGCCAGCAGGACGGCCCAGGCAAAGACC. This encodes CASRTAQAKT. The CDR3 in full is CASRTAQAKTQYF.

Points on this clone: The read ends 3 residues before the CDR3 terminus; that terminus is restored from the germline J gene. The J gene is TRBJ1-1, the V gene TRBV7-3; unclear D gene. Germline assignment: CDR1 SGHTA and CDR2 FQGTGA. V was cut by 1 base and J by 0 bases, with 9 bases left in between. The CDR3 is 15 residues long. CDR3: CASSLMGGLNTEAFF. The CDR3 DNA, read in part, is TGTGCCAGCAGCTTAATGGGCGGGTTGAACACTGAA.

Regarding this clone: Sequencing ends 3 residues short of the CDR3 end; the germline J gene provides the rest. This chain links TRBV18 with TRBJ1-2; no reliable D call. The CDR3 is 14 residues long. From germline, CDR1 is KGHSH and CDR2 LQKENI. The covered CDR3 bases are TGTGCCAGCTCACCACTCTCGACGGAAGGGGGC. As protein: CASSPLSTEGG. The whole CDR3 protein reads CASSPLSTEGGYTF.

For this clone: The read terminates 3 residues ahead of where the CDR3 ends, so the germline J gene completes it. The V call is TRBV18, the J call TRBJ2-3; 8 nucleotides align to TRBD1. Germline V lookup: CDR1 KGHSH, CDR2 LQKENI. V lost 3 bases, J lost 2 bases, and 1 base stayed unmatched. The CDR3 extends over 14 amino acids. CDR3 amino acids: CASSPDRDTDTQYF. The DNA read from the CDR3 is TGTGCCAGCTCACCGGACAGGGACACAGATACG.

Notes on this clone: The CDR3 end is not reached by the read, which stops 3 residues before it; the germline J gene fills it in. The chain combines TRBV20-1 with TRBJ2-5; tentative D call: TRBD2 (6 bases). V was pared by 5 bases and J by 1 base, with 8 bases between. Germline V gene lookup returns CDR1 DFQATT and CDR2 SNEGSKA (reference sequence). This CDR3 has 12 residues. This CDR3 is CSAAGGQETQYF. CDR3 DNA, as far as it was read: TGCAGTGCTGCCGGGGGCCAAGAGACC.

A note on this clone: The sequenced fragment ends 3 residues before the CDR3 boundary, so the rest is inferred from the germline J gene. This chain links TRBV2 with TRBJ2-3, with 7 bases fitting TRBD2. J was trimmed by 7 bases and V by 2 bases; bases with no gene match: 9. The length of the CDR3 is 15 residues. CDR1 and CDR2 (germline): SNHLY, FYNNEI. CDR3 bases read: TGTGCCAGCAGTGAAAGACGGGGGGAAACTTATACG. This encodes CASSERRGETYT. From start to end, the CDR3 is CASSERRGETYTQYF.

To note about this clone: The read ends 3 residues shy of where the CDR3 ends; the end is completed using the germline J gene. The chain is built from TRBV6-2 or TRBV6-3 and TRBJ2-7; TRBD1 aligns across 8 bases. From germline, CDR1 is MNHEY and CDR2 SVGEGT. This CDR3 spans 13 amino acids. J gave up 3 bases and V 8 bases, and 6 bases lay outside the gene matches. CDR3 sequence: CASVRDRNYEQYF. The sequenced part of the CDR3 DNA is TGTGCCAGCGTCCGGGACAGGAACTACGAG.

A word on this clone: Other DNA sequences of this sample code for an identical CDR3. CDR3 residues: CASSVVRSSGNTIYF. The part of the CDR3 DNA that was read is TGTGCCAGCAGTGTGGTCAGGAGCTCTGGAAACACC. The chain is built from TRBV6-1 and TRBJ1-3; no definite D call. The read terminates 3 residues ahead of where the CDR3 ends, so the germline J gene completes it. Trimming shortened V by 4 bases and J by 0 bases, and 10 bases separated the two germline ends. Per the germline V gene, CDR1 is MNHNS and CDR2 is SASEGT. This CDR3 contains 15 residues.